Detailed here is one T cell receptor (beta chain). Its target is not known. After removal of 7 bases from V and 2 bases from J, the junction contained 5 bases not matched to a gene. The germline V gene encodes CDR1 ENHRY and CDR2 SYGVKD. CDR3 length equals 13 residues. The data originate from a study of cytomegalovirus exposure and HLA in healthy donors. Study overall: Per a later analysis, the approximately 700 first-cohort and some 110 validation repertoires shared one platform.

Data came from immunoSEQ multiplex PCR; TCRdb stores just in-frame clones and leaves some out. The repertoire has 100,000 to 150,000 clones, about nine tenths of them found once; the top ten carry about 2%. Whole-study findings and limits: In the 90 to 150 validation repertoires, approximately 93% of cluster scores exceeded 0, per a later analysis.

The rearrangement joins TRBV10-3 to TRBJ2-7, with 7 bases aligning to TRBD1. The sequence derives from a woman younger than 30 in good health and CMV-seronegative. The specimen was PBMCs. The CDR3 loop reads CAIKEGQAYEQYF. The CDR3 DNA reads TGTGCCATCAAAGAAGGACAGGCCTACGAGCAGTACTTC.